The 6 T cell receptor beta chains in this list originate from one sample, sequenced in a study of shared clonotypes between healthy human individuals. The data were produced by immunoSEQ multiplex PCR, yet TCRdb's version contains in-frame clones alone and is incomplete. The sample includes over a million clones, roughly 74% of them seen just once. The sequenced material came from memory CD4+ T cells from PBMCs. Subset described: CD45RA-negative fraction. The receptors here all came from a man between 18 and 35 years old in good health. Some clones in this sample may be carry-over from other donors' samples.

This sequence joins TRBV2 and TRBJ1-5; 8 nucleotides align to TRBD1. This CDR3 contains 14 residues. Per the germline V gene, CDR1 is SNHLY and CDR2 is FYNNEI. Losses at the gene ends were 3 bases for V and 6 bases for J; bases not matched to a gene: 4. The DNA for the CDR3 is TGTGCCAGCAGTGAGACAGGGGATCTTCAGCCCCAGCATTTT. Protein product: CASSETGDLQPQHF.

J is TRBJ2-7 and V is TRBV2; maybe TRBD1 (5 bases). Deletions cut 5 bases from V and 5 bases from J, with 19 bases between. Germline CDR1 and CDR2: SNHLY and FYNNEI. The CDR3 loop spans 15 amino acids. The CDR3 spells CASSYDRAQGNEQYF. The DNA for the CDR3 is TGTGCCAGCAGTTACGATAGGGCCCAGGGCAACGAGCAGTACTTC.

This chain connects TRBV19 to TRBJ1-5; perhaps TRBD1 as D (5 bases). The CDR3 is 14 residues long. Germline V gene data show CDR1 as LNHDA and CDR2 as SQIVND (reference sequence). V lost 7 bases and J lost 0, with 10 bases in between. In DNA form, the CDR3 reads TGTGCCAGTAATTACGGGGGTAGCAATCAGCCCCAGCATTTT. Translating it yields CASNYGGSNQPQHF.

V gene TRBV6-4 combines with J gene TRBJ2-2; 7 nucleotides align to TRBD1. CDR1 and CDR2 from the germline V gene are MRHNA and SNTAGT. The CDR3 spans 15 residues. V lost 6 bases to trimming and J lost 1 base; unmatched junction nucleotides: 5. The DNA for the CDR3 is TGTGCCAGCAGCAGACAGGGTCAGAACACCGGGGAGCTGTTTTTT. It yields the protein CASSRQGQNTGELFF.

V is TRBV2 and J is TRBJ2-7; 8 bases map to TRBD1. Trimming cost V 11 bases and J 0 bases; bases outside gene matches: 18. This CDR3 is 17 amino acids long. Germline-derived CDR1 and CDR2 are SNHLY and FYNNEI. The CDR3 sequence is CAVRQGSGGSSSYEQYF. CDR3 DNA: TGTGCCGTTAGACAGGGGTCCGGCGGGTCGAGCTCCTACGAGCAGTACTTC.

In its sample, this clone was seen a few times. V gene TRBV4-1 combines with J gene TRBJ2-6, with 8 bases lining up with TRBD1. V gave up 6 bases and J gave up 1 base; unmatched junction bases: 8. The CDR3 runs 17 residues. Germline CDR1 MGHRA, CDR2 YSYEKL. CDR3 nucleotide sequence: TGCGCCAGCAGGGCAGGGGGCGTACGGTCTGGGGCCAACGTCCTGACTTTC. This gives the protein CASRAGGVRSGANVLTF.